This TCR beta chain was obtained from a study of T cell responses to AZD1222 COVID-19 vaccine. Study-level points and caveats: Spike as a whole was targeted by vaccine-associated CD4 TCRs, dominant at 160-218 and 743-854.

The V gene's germline CDR1 is SGHNT and CDR2 YYREEE (reference sequence). The CDR3 has 15 amino acids. Trimming took off 3 bases at V and 2 bases at J, with 14 bases between the two ends. TCRdb's table, derived via immunoSEQ multiplex PCR, lists solely in-frame clones and lacks some. In the table there are around 150,000 clones, 88% of which are singletons. About this clone: The antigen remains undetermined.

This TCR derives from an adult in good health. The sequences come from peripheral blood, collected on day 0 of MenACWY control vaccination. The rearrangement uses TRBV5-4 and TRBJ2-5; TRBD2 might be the D (5 bases). This CDR3 reads CASSSGTSAQETQYF. The CDR3 DNA is TGTGCCAGCAGCTCTGGTACTAGTGCTCAAGAGACCCAGTACTTC.